This record concerns one T cell receptor beta chain sequence. This sample was included in a study of cytomegalovirus exposure and HLA in healthy donors. Overall study: Among 150 million to 200 million T cells, an earlier analysis found about 110 million unique TCR beta sequences.

The length of the CDR3 is 15 residues. Primers included in the PCR were 60 Vbeta and 13 Jbeta primers. Profiling relied on immunoSEQ multiplex PCR, and the TCRdb table lists in-frame clones only, not all of them. The sample records over 85,000 clones, about 80% being singletons. Donors in the study were healthy people who gave bone marrow. The chain recombines TRBV21-1 with TRBJ2-1; the table assigns TRBD2, which was not confirmed against the DNA. TRBV21-1 is a known pseudogene. The TCR was taken from a female donor in good health and CMV-seropositive. The sequenced material came from PBMCs. The CDR3 region is CASSKLLSSYNEQFF. The CDR3 DNA sequence: TGTGCCAGCAGCAAACTTCTGAGCTCCTACAATGAGCAGTTCTTC.